These 18 T cell receptor beta chains share one sample of origin, sequenced in a study of control samples from healthy donors and cancer patients. Assay: immunoSEQ multiplex PCR; the TCRdb copy retains only in-frame clones and omits some. This sample has 100,000 to 150,000 clones, with approximately 90% found just once. Input material: blood. These receptors were collected from a woman aged 50 to 60 in good health.

This clone was seen a handful of times. Other DNA sequences of this sample code for an identical CDR3. The CDR3 nucleotides are TGTGCCAGCAGTTTCGGGACAGGTGTCAATCAGCCCCAGCATTTT. Its translation: CASSFGTGVNQPQHF. This chain joins TRBV28 and TRBJ1-5, with 8 bases aligning to TRBD1. Germline V gene data show CDR1 as MDHEN and CDR2 as SYDVKM. J lost 3 bases, V lost 3 bases, and 4 bases had no gene match. This CDR3 region has 15 residues. The full variable domain, with the rest looked up from reference TRBV28 and TRBJ1-5, is DVKVTQSSRYLVKRTGEKVFLECVQDMDHENMFWYRQDPGLGLRLIYFSYDVKMKEKGDIPEGYSVSREKKERFSLILESASTNQTSMYLCASSFGTGVNQPQHFGDGTRLSIL.

The chain uses TRBV28 and TRBJ2-3; 9 bases are shared with TRBD1. In germline, CDR1 is MDHEN, CDR2 SYDVKM. Unmatched junction bases numbered 8, after V lost 5 bases and J lost 2 bases. This CDR3 is built from 16 residues. CDR3 sequence (DNA): TGTGCCAGCAGTGAACAGGGGGCGTCGGACACAGATACGCAGTATTTT. It translates to CASSEQGASDTDTQYF. The full variable domain, completed using reference TRBV28 and TRBJ2-3, is DVKVTQSSRYLVKRTGEKVFLECVQDMDHENMFWYRQDPGLGLRLIYFSYDVKMKEKGDIPEGYSVSREKKERFSLILESASTNQTSMYLCASSEQGASDTDTQYFGPGTRLTVL.

Only a few counts were recorded for this clone. The rearrangement uses TRBV18 and TRBJ2-7; TRBD1 matches at 8 bases. Trimming cost V 4 bases and J 5 bases; bases outside gene matches: 10. Germline assignment: CDR1 KGHSH and CDR2 LQKENI. This CDR3 region has 15 residues. CDR3 loop: CASSRLTGDGHEQYF. The CDR3 DNA reads TGTGCCAGCTCACGCCTGACAGGGGACGGTCACGAGCAGTACTTC.

The V and J genes are TRBV5-1 and TRBJ2-2; 10 bases are shared with TRBD1. The germline CDR1 and CDR2 sequences are SGHRS and YFSETQ. The CDR3 is 16 residues long. Trimming removed 4 bases from V and 5 bases from J; junction bases left unmatched: 8. The CDR3 is CASSATPGQGTGELFF. In DNA, the CDR3 is TGCGCCAGCAGCGCGACCCCGGGACAGGGGACCGGGGAGCTGTTTTTT. The full variable domain, rest sourced from reference TRBV5-1 and TRBJ2-2, is KAGVTQTPRYLIKTRGQQVTLSCSPISGHRSVSWYQQTPGQGLQFLFEYFSETQRNKGNFPGRFSGRQFSNSRSEMNVSTLELGDSALYLCASSATPGQGTGELFFGEGSRLTVL.

V usage is TRBV2 and J usage is TRBJ2-7; D not resolved. CDR1 and CDR2 from the germline V gene are SNHLY and FYNNEI. The CDR3 contains 11 residues. The V end lost 0 bases, the J end lost 6 bases, and 3 bases lay between the germline ends. CDR3 DNA sequence: TGTGCCAGCAGTGAAGCGCTCGAGCAGTACTTC. This translates into CASSEALEQYF.

CDR3 residues: CASSLTPPGLAGVGEQFF. The CDR3 nucleotides are TGTGCCAGCAGCCTAACCCCCCCAGGCCTAGCGGGAGTAGGTGAGCAGTTCTTC. The V gene is TRBV28, the J gene TRBJ2-1, with 10 bases that match TRBD2. Trimming cost V 6 bases and J 9 bases; bases outside gene matches: 20. The CDR3 totals 18 residues. Germline-derived CDR1 and CDR2 are MDHEN and SYDVKM.

A few counts support this clone. The chain employs TRBV15 and TRBJ1-1; D unclear. From germline, CDR1 is LNHNV and CDR2 YYDKDF (reference sequence). This CDR3 is built from 14 residues. Trimming took off 1 base at V and 2 bases at J, with 8 bases between the two ends. The CDR3 sequence is CATSRGGFNTEAFF. DNA for the CDR3: TGTGCCACCAGCAGAGGAGGATTCAACACTGAAGCTTTCTTT. The variable domain in full, completed from reference TRBV15 and TRBJ1-1, reads DAMVIQNPRYQVTQFGKPVTLSCSQTLNHNVMYWYQQKSSQAPKLLFHYYDKDFNNEADTPDNFQSRRPNTSFCFLDIRSPGLGDTAMYLCATSRGGFNTEAFFGQGTRLTVV.

The sample holds a few counts of this clone. This chain joins TRBV2 and TRBJ1-2; 7 bases line up with TRBD1. Per germline, CDR1 SNHLY and CDR2 FYNNEI. The ends lost 6 bases at V and 8 bases at J; junction bases unmatched: 9. There are 13 residues in the CDR3. CDR3 in DNA: TGTGCCAGCAGGAAGGGACAGTGGGAGGGCTACACCTTC. It yields the protein CASRKGQWEGYTF.

The genes are TRBV6-2 or TRBV6-3 and TRBJ1-6; 9 nucleotides agree with TRBD1. V lost 6 bases and J lost 10; bases outside the gene matches: 7. This CDR3 has 14 residues. Germline lookup yields CDR1 MNHEY and CDR2 SVGEGT. The CDR3 DNA follows: TGTGCCAGCAGCCACTCGACAGGGGGGTCACCCCTCCACTTT. Amino acid sequence: CASSHSTGGSPLHF.

This rearrangement joins TRBV9 to TRBJ2-1, with a possible D match to TRBD2 (6 bases). Between the trimmed V and J ends, which lost 7 bases and 5 bases, there was a span of 10 bases. Germline V CDR1 and CDR2: SGDLS, YYNGEE. The CDR3 spans 12 residues. CDR3 loop: CASGGINNEQFF. The CDR3 DNA sequence: TGTGCCAGCGGCGGGATCAACAATGAGCAGTTCTTC.

The table lists this clone with a count of one. V usage is TRBV3-1 (or the pseudogene TRBV3-2) and J usage is TRBJ1-2; D call uncertain. This CDR3 is built from 13 residues. Germline V lookup: CDR1 LGHDT, CDR2 YNNKEL (reference sequence). V was shortened by 0 bases and J by 7 bases, with 9 bases between the two germline ends. CDR3: CASSQDYGTGYTF. The DNA of the CDR3 is TGTGCCAGCAGCCAAGATTACGGTACTGGCTACACCTTC.

The DNA of the CDR3 is TGTGCCAGCAGTGGAAGACTAGCGGGGGCTAATGAGCAGTTCTTC. This gives the protein CASSGRLAGANEQFF. V usage is TRBV27 and J usage is TRBJ2-1; TRBD2 agrees at 12 bases. This CDR3 region has 15 residues. Germline trimming cut 5 bases from V and 7 bases from J; bases unmatched to any gene: 6. Germline loops: CDR1 MNHEY, CDR2 SMNVEV (reference sequence).

The rearrangement uses TRBV18 and TRBJ2-2, with a possible D match to TRBD1 (5 bases). Germline lookup yields CDR1 KGHSH and CDR2 LQKENI. V lost 2 bases, J lost 4 bases, and 14 bases lay in between. The CDR3 extends over 16 amino acids. CDR3: CASSPTRHGATGELFF. The CDR3 region has the DNA TGTGCCAGCTCACCAACCCGCCATGGGGCCACCGGGGAGCTGTTTTTT.

This clone has only one observation. The genes are TRBV24-1 and TRBJ1-1; possible D gene TRBD1, 5 bases. V lost 5 bases and J 3 bases, leaving 6 bases between the germline ends. The CDR3 contains 12 residues. The germline V gene has CDR1 KGHDR and CDR2 SFDVKD. The CDR3 DNA sequence: TGTGCCACCAGTGCAGGGTACACTGAAGCTTTCTTT. Translating it yields CATSAGYTEAFF.

The V and J genes are TRBV4-2 and TRBJ2-3, with D possibly being TRBD2 (6 bases). Germline values: CDR1 LGHNA, CDR2 YNFKEQ. The V and J ends lost 0 bases and 8 bases respectively, with 12 bases between them. This CDR3 has 14 residues. The CDR3 is CASSQDSGGSTQYF. DNA for the CDR3: TGTGCCAGCAGCCAAGATTCTGGGGGGAGTACGCAGTATTTT.

The V call is TRBV20-1, the J call TRBJ1-3; unclear D gene. Trimming cost V 3 bases and J 0 bases, with 9 bases left between them. The CDR3 contains 14 residues. Germline V lookup: CDR1 DFQATT, CDR2 SNEGSKA (reference sequence). The DNA for the CDR3 is TGCAGTGCTAGTGACCGGAGCTCTGGAAACACCATATATTTT. Translated, it gives CSASDRSSGNTIYF.

This rearrangement joins TRBV7-2 to TRBJ2-2, with 14 bases aligning to TRBD2. The V gene's germline CDR1 is SGHTA and CDR2 FQGNSA. V dropped 5 bases and J dropped 8; count of bases not matched to a gene: 10. This CDR3 region has 17 residues. As DNA, the CDR3 is TGTGCCAGCAGCCCACCTGGACTAGCGGGGGGATCAGGGGAGCTGTTTTTT. Its protein is CASSPPGLAGGSGELFF. The full variable domain, rest sourced from reference TRBV7-2 and TRBJ2-2, is GAGVSQSPSNKVTEKGKDVELRCDPISGHTALYWYRQSLGQGLEFLIYFQGNSAPDKSGLPSDRFSAERTGGSVSTLTIQRTQQEDSAVYLCASSPPGLAGGSGELFFGEGSRLTVL.

The chain carries TRBV4-1 and TRBJ2-7; D possibly corresponds to TRBD1 (5 bases). Per the germline V gene, CDR1 is MGHRA and CDR2 is YSYEKL. Trimming removed 2 bases at V and 4 bases at J, with 12 bases between. The CDR3 sequence is 14 residues long. Written as DNA, the CDR3 is TGCGCCAGCAGCCAAAGTCAGGGTAGGTACGAGCAGTACTTC. It specifies CASSQSQGRYEQYF.